Below, one TCR beta chain is given with its context. Trimming cost V 4 bases and J 0 bases, with 21 bases left between them. Germline CDR1 and CDR2: LNHDA and SQIVND (reference sequence). The CDR3 totals 19 residues. The data are from a study of blood T cell repertoires in COVID-19. Study context: Collection of acute and convalescent COVID-19 samples took place in the United States, Italy and Spain.

Original methodology: Reference gene primer amplification gave nucleated cell count estimates. Profiled with immunoSEQ multiplex PCR; TCRdb holds only in-frame clones, not every one. Clonal size and the V and J genes are those of that table, whereas D and trimming came from the DNA. The sample consists of about 190,000 clones, about 88% of them appearing once. Sequenced input: peripheral blood. This TCR derives from a woman in her 40s who had recovered from COVID-19. The genes are TRBV19 and TRBJ2-2; D may be TRBD2 (6 bases). The chain's CDR3 is CASSTPSKVSGTNTGELFF. CDR3 coding DNA: TGTGCCAGTAGTACGCCCTCAAAGGTTAGCGGAACGAACACCGGGGAGCTGTTTTTT.